The 3 T cell receptor beta chains in this list originate from one sample, sequenced in a study of T cell responses to AZD1222 COVID-19 vaccine. Clones were sequenced by immunoSEQ multiplex PCR, and TCRdb holds only the in-frame ones, with some missing. The table includes about 130,000 clones, about 90% detected once. The sample in question was peripheral blood, obtained on day 0 of AZD1222 vaccination. These receptors all stem from an adult in good health.

Details on this clone: This sample also contains other DNA sequences that code for the same CDR3. The chain employs TRBV7-2 and TRBJ2-3; D remains unclear. CDR3 length: 12 residues. Per germline, CDR1 SGHTA and CDR2 FQGNSA. The ends were cut back, 1 base at V and 4 bases at J, with 3 bases in the middle. The CDR3: CASSLVSDTQYF. The CDR3 DNA sequence: TGTGCCAGCAGCTTAGTCTCAGATACGCAGTATTTT. The complete variable domain, with remaining parts taken from reference TRBV7-2 and TRBJ2-3, reads GAGVSQSPSNKVTEKGKDVELRCDPISGHTALYWYRQSLGQGLEFLIYFQGNSAPDKSGLPSDRFSAERTGGSVSTLTIQRTQQEDSAVYLCASSLVSDTQYFGPGTRLTVL.

The chain joins TRBV19 to TRBJ1-1; tentative D call: TRBD1 (6 bases). The CDR3 is 14 residues long. Germline V CDR1 and CDR2: LNHDA, SQIVND (reference sequence). Trimming cost V 5 bases and J 2 bases, with 12 bases left between them. CDR3 sequence reads: CASSLDSLNTEAFF. The CDR3 DNA is TGTGCCAGTAGTTTGGACAGCCTCAACACTGAAGCTTTCTTT.

V and J are TRBV5-1 and TRBJ1-3; 9 bases match TRBD1. The germline CDR1 and CDR2 sequences are SGHRS and YFSETQ. Trimming removed 4 bases from V and 2 bases from J; junction bases left unmatched: 4. The CDR3 is 15 residues long. The CDR3 region is CASSTGTGTGNTIYF. The CDR3 DNA sequence: TGCGCCAGCAGCACCGGGACAGGGACTGGAAACACCATATATTTT.